This T cell receptor (beta chain) was retrieved from a study of regulatory T cells in long-lasting Graves disease. Combining iRepertoire HTBI primers with Arm-PCR of CDR3 regions, the authors built TCR beta libraries. From the multiplex PCR reads, TCRdb called clonotypes with MiXCR, one entry per CDR3 protein. The sample yields 400,000 to 500,000 distinct CDR3 sequences, 22% seen once. Time point of the sample: persistent/refractory GD, antithyroid drugs over 5 years with positive TRAb. The authors made the TCR library using RNA they extracted from PBMCs. The source material was peripheral blood mononuclear cells (PBMCs), sampled when the disease was refractory, from a patient treated with antithyroid drugs. The receptor's source is a female donor with Graves disease.

The CDR3 bases are TGTGCCAGCAGCCAAGAGCCCCTACCCTACGAGCAGTACTTC. Amino acids: CASSQEPLPYEQYF. This chain uses TRBV3-1 with TRBJ2-7; the D is unclear. The V end lost 0 bases, the J end lost 2 bases, and 8 bases lay between the germline ends. Per the germline V gene, CDR1 is LGHDT and CDR2 is YNNKEL (reference sequence). The CDR3 length is 14 residues.